This TCR beta chain was sequenced in a study of T cell clonotyping in hematopoietic cell transplantation. The repertoire was sequenced with immunoSEQ multiplex PCR; TCRdb's copy has only in-frame clones and lacks some. This table has approximately 1,000 clones, around 92% appearing once. General study results and limits: CD4 and CD8 repertoire contributions could not be separated without sorting.

Deletions cut 0 bases from V and 7 bases from J, with 10 bases between. Germline values: CDR1 SGHVS, CDR2 FQNEAQ. CDR3 length: 15 residues. On this clone: Its antigen remains unidentified.

The receptor comes from a male patient aged 50 to 59 who had an allogeneic stem cell transplant from a related donor, so T cells may come from the graft donor. Some clones in this sample may be carry-over from other donors' samples. This rearrangement joins TRBV7-8 to TRBJ1-6; no reliable D call. The sequenced sample was PBMCs, obtained 180 days after allogeneic stem cell transplant. The CDR3 DNA sequence: TGTGCCAGCAGCTTAGCCCGACACCTCAATTCACCCCTCCACTTT. Its protein is CASSLARHLNSPLHF.